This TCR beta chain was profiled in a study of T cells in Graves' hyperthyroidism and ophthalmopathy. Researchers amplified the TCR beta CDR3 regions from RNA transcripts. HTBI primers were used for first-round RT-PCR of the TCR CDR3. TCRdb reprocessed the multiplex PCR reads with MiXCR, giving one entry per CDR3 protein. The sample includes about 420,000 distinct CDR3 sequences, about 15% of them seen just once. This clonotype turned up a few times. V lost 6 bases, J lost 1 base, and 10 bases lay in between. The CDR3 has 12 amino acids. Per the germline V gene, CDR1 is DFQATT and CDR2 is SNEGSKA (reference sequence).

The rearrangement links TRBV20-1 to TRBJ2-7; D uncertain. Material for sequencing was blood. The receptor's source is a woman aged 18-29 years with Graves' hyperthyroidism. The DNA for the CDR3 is TGCAGTGCCAAAACTCCTTCCTACGAGCAGTACTTC. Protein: CSAKTPSYEQYF.